The rows below give T cell receptor beta chains drawn from one sample of a study of blood T cell repertoires in COVID-19. Libraries were prepared by immunoSEQ multiplex PCR; TCRdb keeps only in-frame clonotypes and omits some of them. The sample yields tens of thousands of clones, 81% seen once. The specimen was peripheral blood. The receptor set was obtained from a man older than 75 with acute or convalescent COVID-19. Both conserved end residues are trimmed from each CDR3.

V gene	J gene	CDR3 protein
TRBV6-5	TRBJ1-2	ASTRTRGGNGYT
TRBV2	TRBJ2-3	ASLESTDTQY
TRBV7-7	TRBJ2-1	ASSLGPSDSDEQF
TRBV7-9	TRBJ2-3	ASSLGKYRGASTDTQY
TRBV2	TRBJ1-5	ASSTGGVRNQPQH
TRBV2	TRBJ1-5	ASSRQIDQPQH
TRBV5-6	TRBJ2-7	ASRHVISSYEQY
TRBV4-1	TRBJ1-2	ASSQRTGAGGYT
TRBV7-9	TRBJ1-2	ASSLAIGTANYGYT
TRBV7-9	TRBJ2-1	ASSLRQASYNEQF
TRBV5-1	TRBJ1-4	ASSLGSQVNEKLF
TRBV3-1/TRBV3-2	TRBJ1-1	ASSHPRGTEAF
TRBV23-1	TRBJ1-5	ASSQFLPDYSNQPQH
TRBV6-5	TRBJ1-6	ASSPQGYNSPLH
TRBV2	TRBJ1-4	ASSLHLGEKLF
TRBV5-1	TRBJ1-5	ASSLGQGGEPQH
TRBV10-1	TRBJ1-4	ASSEGTANEKLF
TRBV9	TRBJ1-3	ASSTRAGNTIY
TRBV2	TRBJ2-3	ASSSDVTDTDTQY
TRBV29-1	TRBJ2-7	SVDGPGERDEQY
TRBV14	TRBJ1-2	ASSQDRSPGD
TRBV3-1/TRBV3-2	TRBJ1-3	ASSQPPGTGNTIY
TRBV29-1	TRBJ2-6	SATGPQTGGSGANVLT
TRBV27	TRBJ1-2	ASSPHGGYGYT
TRBV5-1	TRBJ2-5	ASSLATGSEETQY